Sequencing of this T cell receptor beta chain was carried out in a study of blood T cell repertoires in COVID-19. Some clones are missing from TCRdb's copy, which holds only in-frame ones; the method was immunoSEQ multiplex PCR. The sample holds fewer than 200,000 clones, approximately 80% seen once. Seattle cases were enrolled at active infection and followed longitudinally. Trimming removed 5 bases from V and 4 bases from J; junction bases left unmatched: 4. CDR1 and CDR2 from the germline V gene are SGHVS and FQNEAQ. The CDR3 loop spans 13 amino acids. The rearrangement links TRBV7-8 to TRBJ1-2; TRBD1 agrees at 7 bases. Sequenced material: peripheral blood. This clonotype was sampled from a woman in her forties with COVID-19, enrolled during active disease. CDR3 nucleotide sequence: TGTGCCAGCAGCCAGGGACAGCTCTATGGCTACACCTTC. Amino acids: CASSQGQLYGYTF.